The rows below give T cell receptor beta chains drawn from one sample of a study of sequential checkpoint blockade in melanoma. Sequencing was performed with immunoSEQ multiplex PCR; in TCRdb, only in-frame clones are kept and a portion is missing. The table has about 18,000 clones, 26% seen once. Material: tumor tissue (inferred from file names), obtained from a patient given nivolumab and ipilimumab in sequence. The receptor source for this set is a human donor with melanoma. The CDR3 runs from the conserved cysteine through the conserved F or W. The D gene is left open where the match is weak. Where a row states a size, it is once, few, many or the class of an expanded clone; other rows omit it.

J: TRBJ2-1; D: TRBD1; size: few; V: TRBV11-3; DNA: TGTGCCAGCAGCTTAAGGGGACAGGGGTTGGATGAGCAGTTCTTC; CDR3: CASSLRGQGLDEQFF
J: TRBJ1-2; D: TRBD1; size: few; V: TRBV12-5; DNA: TGTGCCAGCGGGCGGACAGGGAACGACGCCACCTACACCTTC; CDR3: CASGRTGNDATYTF
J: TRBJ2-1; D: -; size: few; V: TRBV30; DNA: TGTGCCTGGGCCGACTTCGCTGAGCAGTTCTTC; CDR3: CAWADFAEQFF
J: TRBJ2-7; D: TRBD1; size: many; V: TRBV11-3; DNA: TGTGCCAGCAGCAGCGGACAGGGATCCTACGAGCAGTACTTC; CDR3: CASSSGQGSYEQYF
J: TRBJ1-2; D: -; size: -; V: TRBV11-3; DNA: TGTGCCAGCAGCTTGGGTCTGTCTTCAGGGGAAAATGGCTACACCTTC; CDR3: CASSLGLSSGENGYTF
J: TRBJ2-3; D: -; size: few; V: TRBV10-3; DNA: TGTGCCATCAGTGATAAACAGGGTGCGATGTCAGATACGCAGTATTTT; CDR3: CAISDKQGAMSDTQYF
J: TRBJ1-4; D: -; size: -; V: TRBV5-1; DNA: TGCGCCAGCAGCTTGACCACAAATAATGAAAAACTGTTTTTT; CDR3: CASSLTTNNEKLFF
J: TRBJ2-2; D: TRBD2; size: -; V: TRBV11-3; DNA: TGTGCCAGCAGCTTGCTGACTAGCGCGAACACCGGGGAGCTGTTTTTT; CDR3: CASSLLTSANTGELFF
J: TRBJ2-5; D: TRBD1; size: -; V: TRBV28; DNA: TGTGCCAGCAGGTCCCGGGGACAGGGGACAGAGACCCAGTACTTC; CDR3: CASRSRGQGTETQYF
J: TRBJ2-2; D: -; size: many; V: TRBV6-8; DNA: TGTGCCAGCACCAAAGCCGAAAGCGGGGAGCTGTTTTTT; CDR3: CASTKAESGELFF
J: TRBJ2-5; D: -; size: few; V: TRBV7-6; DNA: TGTGCCAGCAGCTTAGGGGGGCTAGAAGAAGAAGAGACCCAGTACTTC; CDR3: CASSLGGLEEEETQYF
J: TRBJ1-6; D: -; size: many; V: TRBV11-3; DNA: TGTGCCAGCAGCTTAGGCGCCAGAAACTATAATTCACCCCTCCACTTT; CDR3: CASSLGARNYNSPLHF
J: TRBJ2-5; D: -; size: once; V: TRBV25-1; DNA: TGTGCCAGCAGTATACGGGGTTTCCAAGAGACCCAGTACTTC; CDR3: CASSIRGFQETQYF
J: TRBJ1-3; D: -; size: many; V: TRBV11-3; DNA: TGTGCCAGCAGCCAGACCCTTTCTGGAAACACCATATATTTT; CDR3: CASSQTLSGNTIYF
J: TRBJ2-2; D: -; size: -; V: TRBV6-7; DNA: TGTGCCAGCAGTTCACCGGACAGGAACACCGGGGAGCTGTTTTTT; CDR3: CASSSPDRNTGELFF
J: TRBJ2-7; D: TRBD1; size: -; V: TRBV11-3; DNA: TGTGCCAGCAGCGGGGAGACAGGGGCTAGATCCTACGAGCAGTACTTC; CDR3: CASSGETGARSYEQYF
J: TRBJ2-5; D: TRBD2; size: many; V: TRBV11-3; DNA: TGTGCCAGCAGCCAGAGACAGAGCGGGATTGAGACCCAGTACTTC; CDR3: CASSQRQSGIETQYF
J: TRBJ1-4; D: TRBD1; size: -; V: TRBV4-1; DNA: TGCGCCAGCAGCCTTCTGGGAGCAGGGGGAGGAGAAAAACTGTTTTTT; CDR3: CASSLLGAGGGEKLFF
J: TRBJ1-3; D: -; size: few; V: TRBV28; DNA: TGTGCCAGCAGTCTCCCAGGGAGCTCTGGAAACACCATATATTTT; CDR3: CASSLPGSSGNTIYF
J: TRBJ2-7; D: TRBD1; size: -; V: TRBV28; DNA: TGTGCCAGCAGTTTAGGGACAGGGAGGCAGTACTTC; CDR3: CASSLGTGRQYF
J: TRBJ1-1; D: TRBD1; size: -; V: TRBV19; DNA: TGTGCCAGTAGTACGCCCACGACAGGGGTGGGAACTGAAGCTTTCTTT; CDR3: CASSTPTTGVGTEAFF
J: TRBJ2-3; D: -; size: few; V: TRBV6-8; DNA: TGTGCCAGCAGTTACCCAGGGGTGGAATCAGATACGCAGTATTTT; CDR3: CASSYPGVESDTQYF
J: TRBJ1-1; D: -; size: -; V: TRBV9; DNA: TGTGCCAGCAGCGCAACTCCCGGGATGGGTGAAGCTTTCTTT; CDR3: CASSATPGMGEAFF
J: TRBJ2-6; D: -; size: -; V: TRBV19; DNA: TGTGCCAGTAGTATAGACAGGTCTGGGGCCAACGTCCTGACTTTC; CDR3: CASSIDRSGANVLTF
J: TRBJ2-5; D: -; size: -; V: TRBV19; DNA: TGTGCCAGTAGTAAGATAGGGGTAGAGACCCAGTACTTC; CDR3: CASSKIGVETQYF
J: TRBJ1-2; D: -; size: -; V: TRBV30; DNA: TGTGCGAAAGGGAGGGGGGCGGACTATGGCTACACCTTC; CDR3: CAKGRGADYGYTF
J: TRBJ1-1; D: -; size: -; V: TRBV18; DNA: TGTGCCAGCTCCCACGGGGTAGGCGCTGAAGCTTTCTTT; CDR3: CASSHGVGAEAFF
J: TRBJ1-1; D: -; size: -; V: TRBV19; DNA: TGTGCCAGTATCGACGTTTTGACGGGGAAAGCTTTCTTT; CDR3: CASIDVLTGKAFF
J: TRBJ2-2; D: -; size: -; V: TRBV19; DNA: TGTGCCAGTACAGCGTCGGTCACCGGGGAGCTGTTTTTT; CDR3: CASTASVTGELFF
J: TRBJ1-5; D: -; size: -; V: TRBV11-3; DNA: TGTGCCAGCAGCTTGAAGTACGGGAATGGGAATAGCAATCAGCCCCAGCATTTT; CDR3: CASSLKYGNGNSNQPQHF
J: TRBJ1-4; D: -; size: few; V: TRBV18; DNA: TGTGCCAGCTCGCCCCCGTCAGGGACTAATGAAAAACTGTTTTTT; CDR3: CASSPPSGTNEKLFF
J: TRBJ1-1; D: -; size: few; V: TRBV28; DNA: TGTGCCAGCAGGCCCGAACATCCGAACACTGAAGCTTTCTTT; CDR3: CASRPEHPNTEAFF
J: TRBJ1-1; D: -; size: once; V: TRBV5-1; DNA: TGCGCCAGCAAAGGAACCGTGGCGAACACTGAAGCTTTCTTT; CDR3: CASKGTVANTEAFF
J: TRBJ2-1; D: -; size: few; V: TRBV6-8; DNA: TGTGCCAGCAGTTACTCCGGGAGTTACTATGAGCAGTTCTTC; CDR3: CASSYSGSYYEQFF
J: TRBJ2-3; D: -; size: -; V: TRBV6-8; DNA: TGTGCCAGCAGTTCGTCAAATTGGGATACGCAGTATTTT; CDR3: CASSSSNWDTQYF
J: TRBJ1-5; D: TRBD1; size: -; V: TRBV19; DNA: TGTGCCAGTAGTAGACGACAGGGAGCAGATCAGCCCCAGCATTTT; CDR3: CASSRRQGADQPQHF
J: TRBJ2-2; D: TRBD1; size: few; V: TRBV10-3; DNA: TGTGCCATCAGCGGACAGGGAGTGGGAGCGCTAGGAGTTGAGAACACCGGGGAGCTGTTTTTT; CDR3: CAISGQGVGALGVENTGELFF
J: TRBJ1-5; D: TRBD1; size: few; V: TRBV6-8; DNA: TGTGCCAGCAGTCAGGGGGCCTTTAATCAGCCCCAGCATTTT; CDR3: CASSQGAFNQPQHF
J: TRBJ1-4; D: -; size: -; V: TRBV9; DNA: TGTGCCAGCAAAGGGGACACCGAAAAACTGTTTTTT; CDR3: CASKGDTEKLFF
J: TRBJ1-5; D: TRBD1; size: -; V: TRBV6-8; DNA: TGTGCCAGCAGTCAGGACAGGGATGACAATCAGCCCCAGCATTTT; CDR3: CASSQDRDDNQPQHF
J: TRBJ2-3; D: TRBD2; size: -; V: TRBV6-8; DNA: TGTGCTGCCGGACTAGCCACAGATACGCAGTATTTT; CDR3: CAAGLATDTQYF
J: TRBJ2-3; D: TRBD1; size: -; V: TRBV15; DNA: TGTGCCACCAGCCGAGGACAGGGTTCAGATACGCAGTATTTT; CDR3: CATSRGQGSDTQYF
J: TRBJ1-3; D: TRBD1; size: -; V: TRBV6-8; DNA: TGTGCCAGCAGGCCGGACAGGGGGCCTGGAAACACCATATATTTT; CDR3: CASRPDRGPGNTIYF
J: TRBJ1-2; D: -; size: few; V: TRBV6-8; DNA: TGTGCCAGCAGTTACCGAATGTCTTTCTTAACCTTC; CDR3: CASSYRMSFLTF
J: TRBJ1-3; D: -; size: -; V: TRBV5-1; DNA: TGCGCCAGCAGCTTGGATGTGGGACTAAACTCTGGAAACACCATATATTTT; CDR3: CASSLDVGLNSGNTIYF
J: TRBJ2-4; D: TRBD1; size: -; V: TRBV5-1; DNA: TGCGCCAGCAGCGTAATTACCGGGACAGTAAACATTCAGTACTTC; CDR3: CASSVITGTVNIQYF
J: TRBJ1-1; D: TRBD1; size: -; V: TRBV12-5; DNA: TGTGCCATCCGGACAGGGGGAGTGACTGAAGCTTTCTTT; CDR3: CAIRTGGVTEAFF
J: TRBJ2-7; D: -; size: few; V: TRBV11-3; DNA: TGTGCCAGCACAGGAGGGGGCACTGACCTCTACGAGCAGTACTTC; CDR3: CASTGGGTDLYEQYF
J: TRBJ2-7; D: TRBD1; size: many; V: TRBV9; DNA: TGTGCCAGCAGCACACCCATGACCGGGACAGGCTTCTACGAGCAGTACTTC; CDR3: CASSTPMTGTGFYEQYF